This T cell receptor beta chain was found in a study of T cell responses to AZD1222 COVID-19 vaccine. Overall study findings and caveats: Vaccine-associated CD4 TCRs spanned spike, dominant at 160-218 and 743-854. None of the repertoires were sampled until the peak T cell response had passed.

Second-dose intervals near 4 or 12 weeks were combined. This CDR3 has 14 residues. Germline CDR1 and CDR2: DFQATT and SNEGSKA (reference sequence). V gave up 3 bases and J gave up 5 bases, with 16 bases separating them. Comment on this clone: Antigen specificity is unknown.

Sequenced by immunoSEQ multiplex PCR; TCRdb stores in-frame clones only, minus some. Of some 25,000 clones in the sample, 70% to 90% are singletons; the top ten hold around 7.9%. The sequence came from an adult who received the AZD1222 COVID-19 vaccine. This chain joins TRBV20-1 and TRBJ2-5; D perhaps matches TRBD2 (6 bases). The specimen comprised peripheral blood, sampled 28 days after the second AZD1222 dose. CDR3 sequence: CSASRGSSAETQYF. CDR3 bases: TGCAGTGCTAGTCGTGGGTCTAGCGCGGAGACCCAGTACTTC.